This T cell receptor (beta chain) was sequenced in a study of graft-versus-host responses after intestinal transplantation. On the study more broadly: Anti-thymocyte globulin induction preceded roughly 3 years of tacrolimus and steroid maintenance in all recipients. Study observations and caveats: Where graft-donor T cell macrochimerism was present, patients had high graft-versus-host to host-versus-graft clonal ratios in allografts. Present in recipient marrow, GvH clones included some that appeared first in ileum or blood. Early declines in HvG clones that occurred post-transplant were associated with peak circulating GvH clone levels.

Trimming at V came to 0 bases and at J to 4 bases, leaving 7 bases not matched to a gene. CDR1 is LNHDA and CDR2 is SQIVND in the germline V gene (reference sequence). The CDR3 consists of 18 residues. Details on this clone: The antigen is undetermined.

Using immunoSEQ multiplex PCR, the repertoire was profiled, and TCRdb retains in-frame clones only, with some absent. The table records 40,000 to 55,000 clones, approximately 96% of them present only once. The receptor comes from a human donor who was the organ donor for an intestinal transplant. The rearrangement uses TRBV19 and TRBJ2-2, with 11 bases that match TRBD2. The sample consisted of unstimulated CD8+ T cells sorted from spleen or lymph node cells, taken before transplant. In DNA, the CDR3 is TGTGCCAGTAGTATAGATCCCCGACTAGCGGGGCTCACCGGGGAGCTGTTTTTT. Amino acid sequence: CASSIDPRLAGLTGELFF.